These 3 T cell receptor beta chains were sequenced from one sample in a study of shared clonotypes between healthy human individuals. Clones were read by immunoSEQ multiplex PCR, and TCRdb kept only the in-frame ones, dropping some. The sample holds around 450,000 clones; about four fifths are singletons and the top ten take less than 15%. Sequencing used PBMCs. These receptors came from a woman aged 35 to 49 in good health. Some clones in this sample may be carry-over from other donors' samples.

As to this clone: A read error is the likely source, as a far larger clone sits one nucleotide away. This chain uses TRBV27 with TRBJ2-7; 8 bases align to TRBD2. Germline CDR1 MNHEY, CDR2 SMNVEV (reference sequence). The CDR3 has 14 amino acids. CDR3 sequence reads: CASSRAGGTYEQHF. For the CDR3, the DNA is TGTGCCAGCAGTAGGGCGGGAGGCACCTACGAGCAGCACTTC.

The CDR3 spells CASNEDRWNTEAFF. In nucleotides, the CDR3 is TGTGCCAGCAACGAGGACAGGTGGAACACTGAAGCTTTCTTT. The chain uses TRBV2 and TRBJ1-1; 7 bases map to TRBD1. J gave up 1 base and V 7 bases, and 6 bases lay outside the gene matches. Germline loops: CDR1 SNHLY, CDR2 FYNNEI. This CDR3 spans 14 amino acids. The whole variable domain, remainder taken from reference TRBV2 and TRBJ1-1, is EPEVTQTPSHQVTQMGQEVILRCVPISNHLYFYWYRQILGQKVEFLVSFYNNEISEKSEIFDDQFSVERPDGSNFTLKIRSTKLEDSAMYFCASNEDRWNTEAFFGQGTRLTVV.

This chain uses TRBV6-6 with TRBJ2-5; D gene ambiguous. V was cut by 0 bases and J by 1 base, with 9 bases left in between. The germline gives CDR1 MNHNY, CDR2 SVGAGI (reference sequence). The CDR3 sequence is 15 residues long. The CDR3 here is CASSYSVMGQETQYF. CDR3 bases: TGTGCCAGCAGTTACTCCGTAATGGGCCAAGAGACCCAGTACTTC.